Below are 27 T cell receptor beta chains sequenced from a single sample in a study of regulatory T cells in long-lasting Graves disease (dated by TCRdb to the early 2020s). What this sample's time point label stands for: newly diagnosed GD, antithyroid drugs for less than 3 months. For both TCR sequencing and RNA sequencing, RNA was extracted from PBMCs in TRIzol. The method behind the library was multiplex PCR. Sequencing instrument: Illumina HiSeq 4000. CDR3 regions were amplified by Arm-PCR with iRepertoire HTBI primers to construct TCR beta libraries. TCRdb handled the public reads itself, with Q25 trimming in fastp and clone calling in MiXCR, and kept productive beta chains. Rows with a matching CDR3 protein are joined into one entry that keeps the most common DNA and genes. Present in this sample are more than 400,000 distinct CDR3 sequences, under 20% of which were seen just once. The ten largest clones capture 9% to 15% of the sample.

The data were also submitted as part of a second study, on T cells in Graves' hyperthyroidism and ophthalmopathy.

The specimen comprised peripheral blood mononuclear cells (PBMCs), sampled at new diagnosis, from a patient treated with antithyroid drugs. The receptors here all came from a man between 40 and 49 years old with Graves disease. Donor details come from another sample of the same person, matched by shared clones.

Many counts were recorded for this clonotype. The chain uses TRBV12-3 or TRBV12-4 and TRBJ2-1; 9 positions agree with TRBD1. J was trimmed by 1 base and V by 7 bases; bases with no gene match: 8. The CDR3 is 16 amino acids. Written as DNA, the CDR3 is TGTGCCAGCACCCTTGGGACAGGGCGATCCTACAATGAGCAGTTCTTC. Protein sequence: CASTLGTGRSYNEQFF.

Turning to this clonotype: This likely stems from a read error, as it lies one base from a far larger clone. The V call is TRBV11-3, the J call TRBJ1-1; the D is unclear. V was cut by 1 base and J by 0 bases, with 6 bases left in between. The CDR3 spans 14 residues. In germline, CDR1 is SGHNT, CDR2 YENEEA. This CDR3 is CASSLGNMNTEAFF. DNA for the CDR3: TGTGCCAGCAGCTTAGGCAATATGAACACTGAAGCTTTCTTT.

This clonotype occurred a few times. The CDR3 DNA reads TGTGCCAGCAGTTTAATTTTGAGCCCCAGAGGACACTCCGGGGAGCTGTTTTTT. This encodes CASSLILSPRGHSGELFF. V and J are TRBV12-3 or TRBV12-4 and TRBJ2-2; weak D call: TRBD1 (5 bases). The CDR3 extends over 18 amino acids. The ends were cut back, 2 bases at V and 6 bases at J, with 22 bases in the middle.

This clonotype was found many times. The J gene is TRBJ1-1, the V gene TRBV7-9; a weak D match, TRBD1 (5 bases). This CDR3 is 15 amino acids long. Germline CDR1 SEHNR, CDR2 FQNEAQ (reference sequence). V lost 5 bases and J lost 4, with 17 bases in between. DNA of the CDR3: TGTGCCAGCAGCCCCCAGACAGCTTTGGGCACTGAAGCTTTCTTT. It translates to CASSPQTALGTEAFF.

This clonotype appeared many times. This CDR3 reads CASSPRGHMSVTEAFF. The DNA of the CDR3 is TGTGCCAGCAGCCCTCGGGGTCACATGTCGGTCACTGAAGCTTTCTTT. The gene calls are TRBV7-6 and TRBJ1-1; D remains ambiguous. The V and J ends lost 5 bases and 4 bases respectively, with 20 bases between them. The CDR3 is 16 amino acids. Looked up from germline, CDR1 is SGHVS and CDR2 is FNYEAQ.

This clonotype has ten or more counts. The chain employs TRBV7-2 and TRBJ2-3, with D hard to call. The CDR3 contains 13 residues. Trimming removed 5 bases from V and 5 bases from J, with 11 bases in between. The germline CDR1 and CDR2 sequences are SGHTA and FQGNSA. The CDR3 nucleotides are TGTGCCAGCAGCGTAAAGACGGGAGATACGCAGTATTTT. It is translated as CASSVKTGDTQYF.

This clonotype was observed a handful of times. The chain uses TRBV4-2 and TRBJ2-3, with a tentative D call TRBD2 (6 bases). The CDR3 is 14 amino acids. The germline CDR1 and CDR2 sequences are LGHNA and YNFKEQ. The V gene lost 2 bases and the J gene lost 2 bases, with 8 bases spanning the gap. The CDR3 DNA reads TGTGCCAGCAGCCAACGGGACTTCACAGATACGCAGTATTTT. Translated, it gives CASSQRDFTDTQYF.

This clonotype came up many times. The chain links TRBV2 to TRBJ2-1; unclear D gene. This CDR3 comprises 12 residues. Trimming took off 3 bases at V and 8 bases at J, with 8 bases between the two ends. Germline CDR1 SNHLY, CDR2 FYNNEI. CDR3 sequence (DNA): TGTGCCAGCAGTGACAATAAGGATGAGCAGTTCTTC. It encodes CASSDNKDEQFF. Filled out from reference TRBV2 and TRBJ2-1, the complete variable domain reads EPEVTQTPSHQVTQMGQEVILRCVPISNHLYFYWYRQILGQKVEFLVSFYNNEISEKSEIFDDQFSVERPDGSNFTLKIRSTKLEDSAMYFCASSDNKDEQFFGPGTRLTVL.

A note on this clonotype: It may be a read error: a sequence one base away is much more abundant. The chain carries TRBV28 and TRBJ2-3; 11 bases line up with TRBD2. Per germline, CDR1 MDHEN and CDR2 SYDVKM. The CDR3 is 15 amino acids. Written as DNA, the CDR3 is TGTGTCAGCAGTTGGCGACTAGCGGGACCCGATACGCAGTATTTT. Translating gives CVSSWRLAGPDTQYF.

This clonotype was seen a single time. V usage is TRBV5-1 and J usage is TRBJ2-5; 9 positions match TRBD1. From germline, CDR1 is SGHRS and CDR2 YFSETQ. V dropped 4 bases and J dropped 5; count of bases not matched to a gene: 9. The CDR3 has 15 residues. CDR3 residues: CASSGGTGFGETQYF. The CDR3 DNA reads as TGCGCCAGCAGCGGCGGGACAGGGTTTGGGGAGACCCAGTACTTC. The full variable domain, in which reference TRBV5-1 and TRBJ2-5 provide the parts outside the CDR3, is KAGVTQTPRYLIKTRGQQVTLSCSPISGHRSVSWYQQTPGQGLQFLFEYFSETQRNKGNFPGRFSGRQFSNSRSEMNVSTLELGDSALYLCASSGGTGFGETQYFGPGTRLLVL.

The rearrangement uses TRBV5-1 and TRBJ2-6; D is ambiguous. The CDR3 is made up of 16 amino acids. Germline assignment: CDR1 SGHRS and CDR2 YFSETQ. The ends were cut back, 0 bases at V and 0 bases at J, with 7 bases in the middle. The CDR3 region has the DNA TGCGCCAGCAGCTTGGAGGGCCTCTCTGGGGCCAACGTCCTGACTTTC. Residues: CASSLEGLSGANVLTF.

This clonotype has just a few counts. The J gene is TRBJ2-3, the V gene TRBV10-3; 10 bases are shared with TRBD2. The CDR3 extends over 13 amino acids. Germline V CDR1 and CDR2: ENHRY, SYGVKD. The V gene end was trimmed by 7 bases and the J gene end by 6 bases; junction bases not matched to a gene: 4. Here the CDR3 reads CAIKTSGIDTQYF. The CDR3 DNA is TGTGCCATCAAAACTAGCGGGATTGATACGCAGTATTTT.

The V gene is TRBV29-1, the J gene TRBJ2-1; D is perhaps TRBD2 (6 bases). CDR1 is SQVTM, CDR2 ANQGSEA, per germline. The CDR3 has 13 residues. V was shortened by 7 bases and J by 10 bases, with 20 bases between the two germline ends. The CDR3 DNA reads TGCAGCGCCGTTAGCGGTATTACCTACGAGCAGTTCTTC. Protein: CSAVSGITYEQFF.

This clonotype showed up just a few times. The rearrangement joins TRBV11-3 to TRBJ2-1; D gene uncertain. The CDR3 has 12 amino acids. The germline V gene encodes CDR1 SGHNT and CDR2 YENEEA. Trimming stripped 6 bases from V and 10 bases from J, with 13 bases between. The CDR3: CASRQPPTEQFF. The CDR3 DNA sequence: TGTGCCAGCAGACAACCCCCGACCGAGCAGTTCTTC. The full variable domain, its missing parts supplied by reference TRBV11-3 and TRBJ2-1, is EAGVVQSPRYKIIEKKQPVAFWCNPISGHNTLYWYLQNLGQGPELLIRYENEEAVDDSQLPKDRFSAERLKGVDSTLKIQPAELGDSAVYLCASRQPPTEQFFGPGTRLTVL.

This clonotype was observed a few times. The CDR3 protein is CAWSIPGQGAEEQYF. CDR3 bases: TGTGCCTGGAGTATCCCGGGACAGGGGGCGGAGGAGCAGTACTTC. The rearrangement links TRBV30 to TRBJ2-7; TRBD1 matches at 12 bases. V lost 2 bases, J lost 7 bases, and 9 bases stayed unmatched. Germline CDR1 GTSNPN, CDR2 SVGIG (reference sequence). The CDR3 runs 15 residues. Using reference TRBV30 and TRBJ2-7 for the parts outside the CDR3, the full variable domain is SQTIHQWPATLVQPVGSPLSLECTVEGTSNPNLYWYRQAAGRGLQLLFYSVGIGQISSEVPQNLSASRPQDRQFILSSKKLLLSDSGFYLCAWSIPGQGAEEQYFGPGTRLTVT.

This clonotype was counted ten times or more. The J gene is TRBJ2-3, the V gene TRBV28, with D possibly TRBD1 on 6 matching bases. V lost 10 bases and J lost 2, with 13 bases in between. The CDR3 contains 13 residues. In germline, CDR1 is MDHEN, CDR2 SYDVKM. In nucleotides, the CDR3 is TGTGCCACCTCACAGGGTTACACAGATACGCAGTATTTT. Amino acid sequence: CATSQGYTDTQYF.

This chain connects TRBV24-1 to TRBJ1-2; TRBD1 might be the D (5 bases). V lost 3 bases, J lost 4 bases, and 5 bases lay in between. CDR1 KGHDR and CDR2 SFDVKD come from the germline V gene. The CDR3 sequence is 12 residues long. CDR3 in DNA: TGTGCCACCAGTGATGGGACCTATGGCTACACCTTC. As protein: CATSDGTYGYTF.

This clonotype was counted many times. This sequence joins TRBV28 and TRBJ1-4, with D hard to call. V dropped 3 bases and J dropped 8 bases, with 16 bases sitting between them. The CDR3 length is 15 residues. Looked up from germline, CDR1 is MDHEN and CDR2 is SYDVKM. The CDR3 DNA follows: TGTGCCAGCAGTTTGAAACCTTCTCGGGGAGAAAAACTGTTTTTT. It is translated as CASSLKPSRGEKLFF.

This clonotype was recorded at least ten times. The J gene is TRBJ1-2, the V gene TRBV6-2 or TRBV6-3; D gene unclear. The germline V gene has CDR1 MNHEY and CDR2 SVGEGT. The CDR3 has 10 amino acids. Trimming took off 8 bases at V and 8 bases at J, with 9 bases between the two ends. The CDR3, as DNA: TGTGCCAGCTATCTGAACGGCTACACCTTC. This sequence encodes CASYLNGYTF.

Ten or more counts support this clonotype. The V call is TRBV7-2, the J call TRBJ1-5; perhaps TRBD1 as D (6 bases). V dropped 4 bases and J dropped 3 bases, with 13 bases sitting between them. The CDR3 extends over 15 amino acids. Germline-derived CDR1 and CDR2 are SGHTA and FQGNSA. This CDR3 reads CASSSRTAPNQPQHF. The CDR3 DNA follows: TGTGCCAGCAGCTCCCGGACAGCTCCCAATCAGCCCCAGCATTTT.

This clonotype appeared many times. V and J are TRBV30 and TRBJ2-2; unclear D gene. Germline lookup yields CDR1 GTSNPN and CDR2 SVGIG (reference sequence). The CDR3 spans 12 residues. Trimming removed 3 bases from V and 10 bases from J, with 12 bases in between. CDR3 protein: CAWRPTPAELFF. The CDR3 DNA is TGTGCCTGGAGGCCCACTCCGGCGGAGCTGTTTTTT.

Ten or more counts support this clonotype. The chain employs TRBV7-9 and TRBJ2-7, with 11 bases that match TRBD2. This CDR3 region has 15 residues. Germline trimming cut 5 bases from V and 1 base from J; bases unmatched to any gene: 4. The germline gives CDR1 SEHNR, CDR2 FQNEAQ (reference sequence). This CDR3 is CASSDRTSGSYEQYF. For the CDR3, the DNA is TGTGCCAGCAGCGACAGGACTAGCGGGTCCTACGAGCAGTACTTC.

In this sample, this clonotype turned up many times. The genes are TRBV20-1 and TRBJ2-4, with TRBD2 matching over 9 bases. Germline CDR1 DFQATT, CDR2 SNEGSKA (reference sequence). The CDR3 has 18 amino acids. The ends lost 0 bases at V and 0 bases at J; junction bases unmatched: 9. CDR3 region: CSARERAGGVRAKNIQYF. The CDR3 region has the DNA TGCAGTGCTAGAGAGCGAGCGGGAGGCGTACGAGCCAAAAACATTCAGTACTTC.

This clonotype was recorded many times. This chain links TRBV2 with TRBJ2-1; TRBD2 matches at 10 bases. Germline CDR1 reads SNHLY; CDR2 reads FYNNEI. This CDR3 spans 17 amino acids. The V segment lost 6 bases and the J segment 5 bases; nucleotides outside the gene matches: 13. CDR3 DNA sequence: TGTGCCAGCAGCCTCTCTAAACTAGCGGGACGCCACAATGAGCAGTTCTTC. Its protein product is CASSLSKLAGRHNEQFF.

About this clonotype: A much larger clone is a single base away; this may be a read error. The chain combines TRBV6-2 or TRBV6-3 with TRBJ2-3; 9 bases are a match to TRBD2. After removal of 7 bases from V and 4 bases from J, the junction contained 12 bases not matched to a gene. There are 16 residues in the CDR3. Germline loops: CDR1 MNHEY, CDR2 SVGEGT. This chain's CDR3 is CASNERAGGGADTQYF. The CDR3 DNA is TGTGCCAGCAATGAAAGAGCGGGAGGAGGGGCAGATACGCAGTATTTT.

On this clonotype: Germline is not matched at one junction end, which may reflect a read error. The rearrangement uses TRBV5-1 and TRBJ2-5, with D perhaps matching TRBD1 or TRBD2 (6 bases each). This CDR3 is 13 amino acids long. Germline CDR1 SGHRS, CDR2 YFSETQ. The CDR3 nucleotides read TGCGCCAGCAGCTGGAAAGGACAGAGGGAGGAGTTCTTC. Amino acid sequence: CASSWKGQREEFF.

This clonotype was picked up many times. V gene TRBV9 combines with J gene TRBJ2-7, with D maybe TRBD1 (5 bases). Germline loops: CDR1 SGDLS, CDR2 YYNGEE. The germline V and J ends were trimmed by 4 bases and 9 bases, with 17 bases remaining between them. The CDR3 covers 13 residues. CDR3 bases: TGTGCCAGCAGCCCCCGTGGTGGGGCGGCGCAGTACTTC. It translates to CASSPRGGAAQYF.